This entry is about one T cell receptor (beta chain). Its antigen is still unknown. The sample belongs to a study of cytomegalovirus exposure and HLA in healthy donors. Study summary: Within the Caucasian-associated ancestry cluster were roughly 79% of the approximately 400 genotyped donors. The study, taken as a whole, reports: Immune exposure information available was restricted to CMV serostatus.

In the PCR, 60 Vbeta and 13 Jbeta primers were used. This table comes from immunoSEQ multiplex PCR, and its TCRdb copy is limited to in-frame clones, with some not included. The sample carries approximately 190,000 clones, 82% recorded once. CDR1 is ENHRY, CDR2 SYGVKD, per germline. V gave up 4 bases and J gave up 7 bases, with 14 bases separating them. The CDR3 runs to 13 residues. The chain joins TRBV10-3 to TRBJ2-7; weak D call: TRBD1 (6 bases). The sequenced material came from PBMCs. The sequence was collected from a woman between 18 and 30 years old in good health and CMV-seronegative. The CDR3: CAISGGLEEEQYF. The CDR3 DNA is TGTGCCATCAGTGGGGGGCTGGAGGAAGAGCAGTACTTC.